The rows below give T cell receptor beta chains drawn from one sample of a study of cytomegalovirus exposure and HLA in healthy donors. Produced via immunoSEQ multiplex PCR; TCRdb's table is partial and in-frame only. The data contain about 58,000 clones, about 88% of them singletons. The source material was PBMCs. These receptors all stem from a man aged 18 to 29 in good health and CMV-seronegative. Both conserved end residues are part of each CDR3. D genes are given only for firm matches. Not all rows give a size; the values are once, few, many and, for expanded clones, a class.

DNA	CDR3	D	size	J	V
TGTGCCAGTACCAACTCCGGACTGTACAATGAGCAGTTCTTC	CASTNSGLYNEQFF	-	-	TRBJ2-1	TRBV19
TGTGCCAGCAGTTATGACAACTTTGAAGCTTTCTTT	CASSYDNFEAFF	-	-	TRBJ1-1	TRBV6-5
TGTGCCAGCAGCGTAGCTCCAGGACACTCCGGAAACACCATATATTTT	CASSVAPGHSGNTIYF	-	-	TRBJ1-3	TRBV9
TGTGCCAGCAGCACCCACGACCGACAGGGTAGGGCGTGGGAGCTGTTTTTT	CASSTHDRQGRAWELFF	TRBD1	-	TRBJ2-2	TRBV11-3
TGTGCCAGCTCACCCGGGACAGGGTACGAGCAGTACTTC	CASSPGTGYEQYF	TRBD1	few	TRBJ2-7	TRBV18
TGTGCCAGCAGCTTATACCAGGCTAGCGCGAACACCGGGGAGCTGTTTTTT	CASSLYQASANTGELFF	-	-	TRBJ2-2	TRBV7-8
TGTGCCAGCAGCCCGAGGACAGGCCCCAGTGTCACTGAAGCTTTCTTT	CASSPRTGPSVTEAFF	TRBD1	-	TRBJ1-1	TRBV11-2
TGTGCCAGCTCACCGGGGCAAACAGATACGCAGTATTTT	CASSPGQTDTQYF	-	once	TRBJ2-3	TRBV18
TGTGCCATCAGGGGAACTAGCGGAGTTATCCATGAGCAGTTCTTC	CAIRGTSGVIHEQFF	TRBD2	-	TRBJ2-1	TRBV10-3
TGTGCCAGCAGTCCACGAGACAGGGGGCTTGGAAACACCATATATTTT	CASSPRDRGLGNTIYF	TRBD1	-	TRBJ1-3	TRBV27
TGTGCCATCAGTGACGTGCCAGGGGGGATTACTACAAACACCGGGGAGCTGTTTTTT	CAISDVPGGITTNTGELFF	-	-	TRBJ2-2	TRBV10-3
TGTGCCATCAGAGGACAGGGTAGGGGCACAGATACGCAGTATTTT	CAIRGQGRGTDTQYF	TRBD1	-	TRBJ2-3	TRBV10-3
TGCGCCAGCAGCCTGGAGGGACTAGCTGATATTGAGACCCAGTACTTC	CASSLEGLADIETQYF	TRBD2	-	TRBJ2-5	TRBV5-1
TGTGCCAGCAGTGAGGCCGGGACAGCCACCTACGAGCAGTACTTC	CASSEAGTATYEQYF	TRBD1	-	TRBJ2-7	TRBV25-1
TGTGCCACTATGGGACAGGGGGTCCACGAGCAGTACTTC	CATMGQGVHEQYF	TRBD1	-	TRBJ2-7	TRBV28
TGTGCCATGAGGGCGAACACCGGGGAGCTGTTTTTT	CAMRANTGELFF	-	-	TRBJ2-2	TRBV10-3
TGTGCCAGCAGCAGCACTACCGGGACAGGGGATGAAAAACTGTTTTTT	CASSSTTGTGDEKLFF	TRBD1	few	TRBJ1-4	TRBV4-2
TGCGCCAGCAGCTTGGGTGGCGGTCGCGGCCGGCCAAGAGATCTTGAGCAGTTCTTC	CASSLGGGRGRPRDLEQFF	-	-	TRBJ2-1	TRBV5-1
TGTGCCAGCAGCATGAGGACAGGGATCCCGGGTGGCTACACCTTC	CASSMRTGIPGGYTF	TRBD1	-	TRBJ1-2	TRBV9
TGTGCCATCAGGGGGACAGGGCCGGAGACCCAGTACTTC	CAIRGTGPETQYF	TRBD1	-	TRBJ2-5	TRBV10-3
TGTGCCAGCAGTCCTAACCAGGGGAACTATGGCTACACCTTC	CASSPNQGNYGYTF	-	-	TRBJ1-2	TRBV28
TGTGCCAGCAGCTTCCTAGCGGGAGCCTACAATGAGCAGTTCTTC	CASSFLAGAYNEQFF	TRBD2	-	TRBJ2-1	TRBV11-3
TGTGCCAGCAGCTTGAAGACTGGCTACGAGCAGTACTTC	CASSLKTGYEQYF	-	-	TRBJ2-7	TRBV7-9
TGCGCCAGCAGCGGGACTAGCGTTGCAGAGACCCAGTACTTC	CASSGTSVAETQYF	TRBD2	-	TRBJ2-5	TRBV5-1
TGTGCCAGCAGTTTAGGCGGGGCTTCCTACAATGAGCAGTTCTTC	CASSLGGASYNEQFF	-	-	TRBJ2-1	TRBV28
TGTGCCAGCAGCCCCGGGACAGGCTCATACCAAGAGACCCAGTACTTC	CASSPGTGSYQETQYF	TRBD1	-	TRBJ2-5	TRBV7-2
TGCGCCAGCAGCGGTAGCGGGAGGGGCCGGGGCACAGATACGCAGTATTTT	CASSGSGRGRGTDTQYF	TRBD2	-	TRBJ2-3	TRBV5-1
TGTGCCAGCTCACCAGATACCGGTCTTGCCTACGAGCAGTACTTC	CASSPDTGLAYEQYF	-	-	TRBJ2-7	TRBV18
TGTGCCAGCAGTGAAGCGACAGGGGCGGCCTACGAGCAGTACTTC	CASSEATGAAYEQYF	TRBD1	-	TRBJ2-7	TRBV2
TGTGCCAGCAGTTTAATGCGGGACACAGATACGCAGTATTTT	CASSLMRDTDTQYF	-	-	TRBJ2-3	TRBV28
TGTGCCAGCAGCGTAGGGGCAGTCTCTGGAAACACCATATATTTT	CASSVGAVSGNTIYF	-	-	TRBJ1-3	TRBV9
TGTGCCAGCAGCTTAGTAGGAGGAGCGAACCCCTACGAGCAGTACTTC	CASSLVGGANPYEQYF	-	-	TRBJ2-7	TRBV7-2
TGTGCCAGCAGTTTGACAGGAGAGGGCACTGAAGCTTTCTTT	CASSLTGEGTEAFF	-	once	TRBJ1-1	TRBV27
TGTGCCAGCAGCTTAGGGCCGGGACTTAGCGGTAGCAATGAGCAGTTCTTC	CASSLGPGLSGSNEQFF	-	-	TRBJ2-1	TRBV11-2
TGTGCCAGCAGCCGGGATGCTCAGCCCCAGCATTTT	CASSRDAQPQHF	-	-	TRBJ1-5	TRBV28
TGTGCCAGCAGCCCACGTCCAACTAGCACAGATACGCAGTATTTT	CASSPRPTSTDTQYF	-	-	TRBJ2-3	TRBV4-2
TGTGCCAGCAGTTACTCGACAGGGCTTCACTACACCTTC	CASSYSTGLHYTF	TRBD1	-	TRBJ1-2	TRBV6-5
TGTGCCAGCAGTGGAGGGTACCTCTACAATGAGCAGTTCTTC	CASSGGYLYNEQFF	-	once	TRBJ2-1	TRBV2
TGTGCTAGCAGCTCCGGAGAGCAGCAGTTCTTC	CASSSGEQQFF	-	-	TRBJ2-1	TRBV7-7
TGTGCCAGCAGTTTATTGGGGGGATACACAGATACGCAGTATTTT	CASSLLGGYTDTQYF	-	-	TRBJ2-3	TRBV27
TGTGCCAGTAGTATTTCAGGGACAGGGGAACCTTGCGAGCAGTACTTC	CASSISGTGEPCEQYF	TRBD1	few	TRBJ2-7	TRBV19
TGTGCCAGCAGTACAGGGACAGGGAGCTACGAGCAGTACTTC	CASSTGTGSYEQYF	TRBD1	-	TRBJ2-7	TRBV6-6
TGTGCCAGCAGCTTTTCTTTCGGGGATGAAGCTTTCTTT	CASSFSFGDEAFF	-	-	TRBJ1-1	TRBV5-4
TGTGCCAGTAGCCAGGGGATGGACTATGGCTACACCTTC	CASSQGMDYGYTF	-	-	TRBJ1-2	TRBV19
TGTGCCAGCAGCTGGCCGGTAATGGACAGGGCCTACGAGCAGTACTTC	CASSWPVMDRAYEQYF	TRBD1	-	TRBJ2-7	TRBV5-6
TGCAGCCTTCTCCGGACTAGCGGGGCAGATACGCAGTATTTT	CSLLRTSGADTQYF	TRBD2	-	TRBJ2-3	TRBV29-1
TGCGCCAGCAGCAGACTAGCGGGAGAAGAAGAGACCCAGTACTTC	CASSRLAGEEETQYF	TRBD2	-	TRBJ2-5	TRBV5-1
TGTGCCAGCAGCTTGGGCAGCCAAGAGACCCAGTACTTC	CASSLGSQETQYF	-	few	TRBJ2-5	TRBV5-4
TGTGCCAGCAGTTTAGACAGGGGACGTCAGCCCCAGCATTTT	CASSLDRGRQPQHF	TRBD1	-	TRBJ1-5	TRBV28
TGTGCCAGCAGCTTAAGACTAGCGGGTTATACGCAGTATTTT	CASSLRLAGYTQYF	TRBD2	-	TRBJ2-3	TRBV13
TGTGCCACCAGCAGAGATCTTTACAGTAGCAATCAGCCCCAGCATTTT	CATSRDLYSSNQPQHF	-	-	TRBJ1-5	TRBV15
TGTGCCAGCAGCCCCGGACAGATAAACACTGAAGCTTTCTTT	CASSPGQINTEAFF	-	-	TRBJ1-1	TRBV5-4
TGTGCCTGGAGTAGTCGAGGGTCAGGGGCCAACGTCCTGACTTTC	CAWSSRGSGANVLTF	-	-	TRBJ2-6	TRBV30
TGTGCCAGCAGCAACAATGCCGTGATAAGGTTCTTC	CASSNNAVIRFF	-	-	TRBJ2-1	TRBV5-6
TGTGCCAGCAGGGTCGAGGCGGGAGGGGTGGAAGCTTTCTTT	CASRVEAGGVEAFF	-	-	TRBJ1-1	TRBV2
TGTGCCAGCAGCTTAGGGGCATTGGAGACCCAGTACTTC	CASSLGALETQYF	-	-	TRBJ2-5	TRBV11-2
TGCGCCAGCAGCCAAGTTCCAGGGGGCAATAACATTCAGTACTTC	CASSQVPGGNNIQYF	TRBD1	-	TRBJ2-4	TRBV4-3
TGCGCCAGCAGTGAGCTTCCAGCGGGAGGACCAAATTTCCTCTACAATGAGCAGTTCTTC	CASSELPAGGPNFLYNEQFF	TRBD2	-	TRBJ2-1	TRBV10-1
TGTGCCAGCAGTTATAGCGGGGCCACGGGGGAGCAGTTCTTC	CASSYSGATGEQFF	TRBD2	-	TRBJ2-1	TRBV27